The rows below give T cell receptor beta chains drawn from one sample of a study of spatial heterogeneity in lung cancer. TCRdb independently ran MiXCR on the 5' RACE reads; one entry per CDR3 protein. The table shows about 100,000 distinct CDR3 sequences, with around 4.8% occurring only once. The sequenced sample was lung tumor tissue, obtained at surgery. The receptors were sampled from a male donor with early-stage non-small cell lung cancer. Each CDR3 is given with its conserved first and last residue. The D gene is left open where the match is weak. A clone size is listed for some rows: how often the clone was seen (once, few, many), or a class if it is expanded.

>11|.|TRBV10-3|few|TRBJ2-7
TGTGCCATCAGTGCCCAGGAGAAGCAAGCCTTC
CAISAQEKQAF
>13|TRBD1|TRBV30|few|TRBJ2-7
TGTGCCTGGAGTGGATCACAGGGGCAACACCAGTACTTC
CAWSGSQGQHQYF
>15|.|TRBV28|many|TRBJ2-7
TGTGCCAGCAGACTATTAAGAGACAACTCCTACGAGCAGTACTTC
CASRLLRDNSYEQYF
>14|.|TRBV7-6|many|TRBJ1-6
TGTGCCAGCAGCTTAGATTGGGGTGATTCACCCCTCCACTTT
CASSLDWGDSPLHF
>15|.|TRBV20-1|few|TRBJ1-3
TGCAGTGCTAGACGGCCCCTGGACTCTGGAAACACCATATATTTT
CSARRPLDSGNTIYF
>15|TRBD2|TRBV20-1|.|TRBJ2-3
TGCAGTGCTTATTTCAGCGGGAGAAAGACAGATACGCAGTATTTT
CSAYFSGRKTDTQYF
>15|.|TRBV5-1|many|TRBJ2-5
TGCGCCAGCAGCGGACCGACTAGAAATGAAGAGACCCAGTACTTC
CASSGPTRNEETQYF
>15|.|TRBV25-1|many|TRBJ2-7
TGTGCCAGCAGTGAACACTGGGGGCCCCCTTACGAGCAGTACTTC
CASSEHWGPPYEQYF
>15|.|TRBV12-3/TRBV12-4|many|TRBJ2-5
TGTGCCAGCAGAAACGGAGGACTCATCCAAGAGACCCAGTACTTC
CASRNGGLIQETQYF
>14|TRBD1|TRBV29-1|many|TRBJ2-2
TGCAGCGTTGAAGGGACAGGGACCACCGGGGAGCTGTTTTTT
CSVEGTGTTGELFF
>17|.|TRBV11-2|many|TRBJ2-1
TGTGCCAGCACCGAGTGGGCCTCGGTAGAGGTGTACAATGAGCAGTTCTTC
CASTEWASVEVYNEQFF
>16|TRBD2|TRBV9|many|TRBJ2-1
TGTGCCAGCAGCGCCCTGACTAGCGGGAGTCGCAATGAGCAGTTCTTC
CASSALTSGSRNEQFF
>15|.|TRBV4-2|few|TRBJ2-1
TGTGCCAGCAGCCAAGAAAGACGGGTCGGCAATGAGCAGTTCTTC
CASSQERRVGNEQFF
>16|TRBD1|TRBV4-2|few|TRBJ1-4
TGTGCCAGCAGCCAAGAGAGGCAGGGGGCGCGAGAAAAACTGTTTTTT
CASSQERQGAREKLFF
>16|.|TRBV5-1|many|TRBJ2-7
TGCGCCAGCAGCGCCAGCCCGGGACACAGGAGTTTGGAGCAGTACTTC
CASSASPGHRSLEQYF
>15|TRBD1|TRBV6-5|many|TRBJ1-6
TGTGCCAGCAGTAGGAGGGACAGGATCGATTCACCCCTCCACTTT
CASSRRDRIDSPLHF
>16|TRBD2|TRBV28|few|TRBJ2-3
TGTGCCAGCAGTGCGGGGACTAGCGGGTACACAGATACGCAGTATTTT
CASSAGTSGYTDTQYF
>15|.|TRBV6-1|many|TRBJ2-2
TGTGCCAGCAGTGAACGGGGGCAGGGCACCGGGGAGCTGTTTTTT
CASSERGQGTGELFF
>14|.|TRBV5-4|many|TRBJ2-7
TGTGCCAGCAGCTTGGCCCAGGGCCCCTACGAGCAGTACTTC
CASSLAQGPYEQYF
>11|.|TRBV28|many|TRBJ2-5
TGTGCCAGCAGTTCTAAGGAGACCCAGTACTTC
CASSSKETQYF
>13|.|TRBV20-1|many|TRBJ2-5
TGCAGTGCTAGTGACCTGCTACAAGAGACCCAGTACTTC
CSASDLLQETQYF
>14|.|TRBV28|many|TRBJ2-4
TGTGCCACCGCGGAAGGGGGAGCCAAAAACATTCAGTACTTC
CATAEGGAKNIQYF
>13|.|TRBV20-1|many|TRBJ1-3
TGCAGTGCTAGCGCGGCCTCTGGAAACACCATATATTTT
CSASAASGNTIYF
>14|.|TRBV20-1|few|TRBJ2-4
TGCAGTGGAGCCTTGGTACTAGCCAAAAACATTCAGTACTTC
CSGALVLAKNIQYF
>12|.|TRBV6-5|many|TRBJ2-3
TGTGCCAGCAGTCCCCGGTCAGATACGCAGTATTTT
CASSPRSDTQYF
>13|.|TRBV30|many|TRBJ2-5
TGTGCCTGGAGTGTACACGGGTGGGAGACCCAGTACTTC
CAWSVHGWETQYF
>15|.|TRBV11-1|few|TRBJ2-7
TGTGCCAGCAGCTTATCGACAGCTTATTCCTACGAGCAGTACTTC
CASSLSTAYSYEQYF
>14|TRBD2|TRBV29-1|many|TRBJ2-1
TGCAGCGTTGTTACTAGCGGGAGTCAGAATGAGCAGTTCTTC
CSVVTSGSQNEQFF
>13|.|TRBV5-1|many|TRBJ1-1
TGCGCCAGCAGCATTTCCAGCAAGACTGAAGCTTTCTTT
CASSISSKTEAFF
>16|TRBD1|TRBV11-1|few|TRBJ2-3
TGTGCCAGCAGAGGCCGCCGGGACAGGGAGGTGGATACGCAGTATTTT
CASRGRRDREVDTQYF
>15|.|TRBV20-1|.|TRBJ2-1
TGCAGTGCTGGGGGACTTTCGCAACCCTACAATGAGCAGTTCTTC
CSAGGLSQPYNEQFF
>16|TRBD2|TRBV12-3/TRBV12-4|many|TRBJ2-3
TGTGCCAGCAGTTTTACCGCTAGCGGGAGAACAGATACGCAGTATTTT
CASSFTASGRTDTQYF
>12|.|TRBV7-9|many|TRBJ2-3
TGTGCCAGCAGCTCCAGGGTGGATACGCAGTATTTT
CASSSRVDTQYF
>15|.|TRBV4-1|many|TRBJ1-6
TGCGCCAGCAGCCAGATGACGGCCAGAAGGCCAGGACTCCACTTT
CASSQMTARRPGLHF
>15|TRBD2|TRBV6-5|many|TRBJ2-5
TGTGCCAGCAGTTACGGACTAGCTGAACAAGAGACCCAGTACTTC
CASSYGLAEQETQYF
>14|.|TRBV3-1|many|TRBJ2-4
TGTGCCAGCAGCCGGAGGGCCGCGCGCGACATTCAGTACTTC
CASSRRAARDIQYF
>13|.|TRBV6-5|many|TRBJ1-5
TGTGCCAGCGCCCGGGGTCACAATCAGCCCCAGCATTTT
CASARGHNQPQHF
>14|TRBD1|TRBV5-1|many|TRBJ2-1
TGCGCCAGCAGGGGGACAGCAACGGGGAATGAGCAGTTCTTC
CASRGTATGNEQFF
>21|TRBD2|TRBV13|few|TRBJ2-5
TGTGCCAGCAGCGGCCGACGAGGACTAGCGGGAGAAACGATATCACAAGAGACCCAGTACTTC
CASSGRRGLAGETISQETQYF
>14|.|TRBV5-1|many|TRBJ2-1
TGCGCCAGCAGCTTGACGCGGGCCGTGGATGTGCAGTTCTTC
CASSLTRAVDVQFF
>13|.|TRBV12-3/TRBV12-4|few|TRBJ1-2
TGTGCCAGCAGTTTCGGGACAAGGGATGGCTACACCTTC
CASSFGTRDGYTF
>13|.|TRBV19|many|TRBJ1-5
TGTGCCAGTAGTATTAGCAGCCAGGGACCCCAGCATTTT
CASSISSQGPQHF
>13|TRBD2|TRBV6-6|many|TRBJ2-1
TGTGCCAGCAGCATGGGGGGGTTTGATGAGCAGTTCTTC
CASSMGGFDEQFF
>14|TRBD1|TRBV9|.|TRBJ1-4
TGTGCCAGCAGTCGCTGGACAGGTAATGAAAAACTGTTTTTT
CASSRWTGNEKLFF
>13|.|TRBV7-6|many|TRBJ1-1
TGTGCCAGCAGCGTTAGGGTTGGCACTGAAGCTTTCTTT
CASSVRVGTEAFF
>15|TRBD2|TRBV27|many|TRBJ2-7
TGTGCCAGCAAGATAGCGGGCCGAATTGCGGGCCAGCAGTACTTC
CASKIAGRIAGQQYF